Shown below are 17 T cell receptor beta chains from a single sample sequenced in a study of naive and memory T cell subsets. Study-wide results and limits: Naive repertoires, especially CD8, held a few larger clonotypes, possibly memory cells re-expressing CD45RA.

Both TRBC1 and TRBC2 were covered by a beta constant-region primer of two equimolar oligonucleotides. The ligated cDNA underwent four PCR rounds using SP2 and nested alpha and beta constant-region primers. TCRdb reprocessed the UMI-ligation and nested PCR reads via MiXCR and lists one record per CDR3 protein. The sample contains around 83,000 distinct CDR3 sequences, around 11% of which appear only once. These receptors' targets are unknown. The specimen was naive CD4+ T cells from blood. Every receptor here comes from a human donor in good health.

V and J are TRBV6-6 and TRBJ2-3; no reliable D call. Looked up from germline, CDR1 is MNHNY and CDR2 is SVGAGI (reference sequence). The CDR3 is 17 residues long. Trimming removed 1 base at V and 0 bases at J, with 14 bases between. CDR3 sequence: CASSYLIGGSSTDTQYF. CDR3 nucleotide sequence: TGTGCCAGCAGTTACTTAATAGGTGGATCTAGCACAGATACGCAGTATTTT.

This clonotype was recorded a few times. Germline is not matched at one junction end, which may reflect a read error. The V call is TRBV7-7, the J call TRBJ2-3, with a weak D call TRBD2 (5 bases). The CDR3 has 13 amino acids. CDR1 SSHAT and CDR2 FNYEAQ come from the germline V gene (reference sequence). CDR3 coding DNA: TGTGCTAGCAGCCGGGGAGAAACAGATACGCAGTATTTT. This encodes CASSRGETDTQYF.

The rearrangement uses TRBV30 and TRBJ2-3; TRBD2 might be the D (7 bases). V dropped 0 bases and J dropped 5 bases, with 18 bases sitting between them. Germline CDR1 is GTSNPN and CDR2 is SVGIG (reference sequence). The CDR3 loop spans 16 amino acids. The CDR3 region has the DNA TGTGCCTGGAGTGTACATCACGCGGGGGCCATAGATACGCAGTATTTT. Amino acid sequence: CAWSVHHAGAIDTQYF. The variable domain in full, completed from reference TRBV30 and TRBJ2-3, reads SQTIHQWPATLVQPVGSPLSLECTVEGTSNPNLYWYRQAAGRGLQLLFYSVGIGQISSEVPQNLSASRPQDRQFILSSKKLLLSDSGFYLCAWSVHHAGAIDTQYFGPGTRLTVL.

The V call is TRBV7-2, the J call TRBJ2-7, with TRBD1 matching over 8 bases. The CDR3 is 15 amino acids. Trimming at V came to 6 bases and at J to 0 bases, leaving 7 bases not matched to a gene. CDR1 and CDR2 from the germline V gene are SGHTA and FQGNSA. CDR3 sequence: CASRYGQGGSYEQYF. In DNA form, the CDR3 reads TGTGCCAGCAGATATGGACAGGGTGGCTCCTACGAGCAGTACTTC. Based on the CDR3 plus reference TRBV7-2 and TRBJ2-7, the full variable domain is GAGVSQSPSNKVTEKGKDVELRCDPISGHTALYWYRQSLGQGLEFLIYFQGNSAPDKSGLPSDRFSAERTGGSVSTLTIQRTQQEDSAVYLCASRYGQGGSYEQYFGPGTRLTVT.

In its sample, this clonotype was seen a few times. This chain connects TRBV2 to TRBJ2-3, with no clear D. V shed 3 bases and J shed 8 bases, with 12 bases lying between them. This CDR3 is built from 13 residues. Germline values: CDR1 SNHLY, CDR2 FYNNEI. Here the CDR3 reads CASSEVGTSTQYF. CDR3 DNA: TGTGCCAGCAGTGAGGTCGGCACCTCTACGCAGTATTTT.

As for this clonotype: A read error may produce the germline difference seen at one junction end. This rearrangement joins TRBV7-2 to TRBJ1-1, with D unclear. The CDR3 has 12 amino acids. Germline CDR1 SGHTA, CDR2 FQGNSA. CDR3 protein: CASSLRNIEAFF. The CDR3 DNA follows: TGTGCCAGCAGCTTACGAAACATTGAAGCTTTCTTT.

This clonotype has ten or more counts. The chain has TRBV5-1 and TRBJ2-1; 7 nucleotides match TRBD1. CDR1 and CDR2 (germline): SGHRS, YFSETQ. J lost 4 bases, V lost 4 bases, and 8 bases had no gene match. The CDR3 loop spans 15 amino acids. CDR3 region: CASSRQGEGYNEQFF. DNA of the CDR3: TGCGCCAGCAGCCGACAGGGTGAAGGGTACAATGAGCAGTTCTTC. The variable domain in full, completed from reference TRBV5-1 and TRBJ2-1, reads KAGVTQTPRYLIKTRGQQVTLSCSPISGHRSVSWYQQTPGQGLQFLFEYFSETQRNKGNFPGRFSGRQFSNSRSEMNVSTLELGDSALYLCASSRQGEGYNEQFFGPGTRLTVL.

This clonotype was observed a few times. This chain joins TRBV4-3 and TRBJ2-6; D unclear. Germline loops: CDR1 LGHNA, CDR2 YSLEER. V was shortened by 8 bases and J by 1 base, with 9 bases between the two germline ends. This CDR3 spans 14 amino acids. The DNA for the CDR3 is TGCGCCAGCGGCAGGTGGTCTGGGGCCAACGTCCTGACTTTC. Translation gives CASGRWSGANVLTF.

This sequence joins TRBV12-3 or TRBV12-4 and TRBJ2-7, with TRBD2 matching 13 bases. This CDR3 has 15 residues. Losses at the gene ends were 4 bases for V and 5 bases for J; bases not matched to a gene: 5. The CDR3 DNA reads as TGTGCCAGCAGTTCCCGACTAGCGGGAGGTAACGAGCAGTACTTC. Translated, it gives CASSSRLAGGNEQYF.

This clonotype has at least ten counts. The J gene is TRBJ1-1, the V gene TRBV30; weak D call: TRBD1 (5 bases). This CDR3 has 14 amino acids. Per germline, CDR1 GTSNPN and CDR2 SVGIG (reference sequence). Trimming removed 0 bases at V and 1 base at J, with 9 bases between. CDR3 coding DNA: TGTGCCTGGAGTGTACGAGGACAGAACACTGAAGCTTTCTTT. It codes for CAWSVRGQNTEAFF. Full variable domain (missing parts from reference TRBV30 and TRBJ1-1): SQTIHQWPATLVQPVGSPLSLECTVEGTSNPNLYWYRQAAGRGLQLLFYSVGIGQISSEVPQNLSASRPQDRQFILSSKKLLLSDSGFYLCAWSVRGQNTEAFFGQGTRLTVV.

This clonotype came up many times. The rearrangement joins TRBV29-1 to TRBJ2-5, with a tentative D call TRBD2 (6 bases). The CDR3 extends over 16 amino acids. Trimming shortened V by 5 bases and J by 1 base, and 20 bases separated the two germline ends. The germline CDR1 and CDR2 sequences are SQVTM and ANQGSEA. DNA for the CDR3: TGCAGCGTTAGGTCGGTGGCATCCGGGGGCCAAGAGACCCAGTACTTC. Protein sequence: CSVRSVASGGQETQYF.

This chain links TRBV30 with TRBJ2-7; D is possibly TRBD2 (7 bases). Germline V gene data show CDR1 as GTSNPN and CDR2 as SVGIG (reference sequence). The V end lost 1 base, the J end lost 7 bases, and 23 bases lay between the germline ends. CDR3 size: 16 residues. CDR3 nucleotide sequence: TGTGCCTGGAGTGCGGACAATACAGGGACTAAGACGGAGCAGTACTTC. Its protein is CAWSADNTGTKTEQYF. Using reference TRBV30 and TRBJ2-7 for the parts outside the CDR3, the full variable domain is SQTIHQWPATLVQPVGSPLSLECTVEGTSNPNLYWYRQAAGRGLQLLFYSVGIGQISSEVPQNLSASRPQDRQFILSSKKLLLSDSGFYLCAWSADNTGTKTEQYFGPGTRLTVT.

A single count supports this clonotype. Being one base from a much bigger clone, this may be a read error. This chain uses TRBV18 with TRBJ1-5, with D tentatively TRBD1 (5 bases). The ends were cut back, 2 bases at V and 3 bases at J, with 11 bases in the middle. Germline-derived CDR1 and CDR2 are KGHSH and LQKENI. The CDR3 loop spans 15 amino acids. CDR3 nucleotides: TGTGCCAGCTCACCATCACAGGCCAACAATCAGCCCCAGCATTTT. It specifies CASSPSQANNQPQHF. Drawing the rest from reference TRBV18 and TRBJ1-5, the complete variable domain is NAGVMQNPRHLVRRRGQEARLRCSPMKGHSHVYWYRQLPEEGLKFMVYLQKENIIDESGMPKERFSAEFPKEGPSILRIQQVVRGDSAAYFCASSPSQANNQPQHFGDGTRLSIL.

V gene TRBV29-1 combines with J gene TRBJ2-7; D perhaps matches TRBD2 (5 bases). The CDR3 loop spans 13 amino acids. The V gene's germline CDR1 is SQVTM and CDR2 ANQGSEA. V dropped 4 bases and J dropped 3 bases, with 13 bases sitting between them. The CDR3 nucleotides are TGCAGCGTTGGGGTGGAGGCGGGCTACGAGCAGTACTTC. It specifies CSVGVEAGYEQYF.

There are a few counts of this clonotype. This chain connects TRBV4-2 to TRBJ1-4; D is ambiguous. Germline CDR1 reads LGHNA; CDR2 reads YNFKEQ. Trimming left V 3 bases short and J 7 bases short, with 9 bases between. CDR3 length: 13 amino acids. The CDR3 here is CASSQAIPEKLFF. In nucleotides, the CDR3 is TGTGCCAGCAGCCAGGCAATACCTGAAAAACTGTTTTTT.

This clonotype was seen repeatedly, ten times or more. The chain couples TRBV2 to TRBJ2-3; possibly TRBD2 for D (6 bases). V lost 4 bases, J lost 0 bases, and 17 bases lay in between. From germline, CDR1 is SNHLY and CDR2 FYNNEI. This CDR3 is built from 17 residues. CDR3 region: CASSVLILAASTDTQYF. The CDR3 nucleotides are TGTGCCAGCAGTGTCCTGATACTAGCAGCTAGCACAGATACGCAGTATTTT.

This clonotype has at least ten counts. The rearrangement joins TRBV6-2 or TRBV6-3 to TRBJ2-1; 13 nucleotides match TRBD2. J lost 7 bases, V lost 5 bases, and 8 bases had no gene match. Per germline, CDR1 MNHEY and CDR2 SVGEGT. CDR3 length: 16 residues. The CDR3 nucleotides are TGTGCCAGCAGTCCGTTGACTAGCGGGAGGAATAATGAGCAGTTCTTC. It is translated as CASSPLTSGRNNEQFF.